This T cell receptor (beta chain) was sequenced for a study of monozygotic twins with inflammatory bowel disease. A remark on this clonotype: Antigen specificity is unknown.

TCRdb reworked the 5' RACE reads into one entry per CDR3 protein, no DNA. Its table lists about 380,000 distinct CDR3 sequences. The study, taken as a whole, reports: Evidence failed to back one strong IBD-linked signal or clonotype.

Germline CDR1 reads SGHRS; CDR2 reads YFSETQ. This CDR3 has 13 amino acids. Sequences were obtained from blood. This chain joins TRBV5-1 and TRBJ1-3. This receptor was identified in a human donor with ulcerative colitis or Crohn's disease, or a healthy co-twin of an affected twin (not recorded which). CDR3 region: CASSVRSGNTIYF.